The T cell receptor (beta chain) under discussion was sequenced for a study of memory CD4+ T cells and cytomegalovirus serostatus (dated by TCRdb to the late 2010s). Study-wide context: The cohort included approximately 35 healthy adults from Belgium, of whom 9 were CMV seropositive and approximately 25 were CMV seronegative. To replicate a published TCR-based CMV serostatus classifier, the researchers sequenced the CD4+ memory TCRbeta repertoires of a Belgian cohort whose cytomegalovirus serostatus was known. Points the paper makes about the study in general: Among the 150 to 200 previously reported CMV-associated TCRbeta sequences, roughly 68 showed up in the CD4+ memory repertoires, with each one found in between one and five individuals. The results were interpreted as suggesting that the CMV-associated TCR signature is largely present in the CD4+ memory repertoire. On the Belgian cohort, the classifier based on the original framework reached a median bootstrapped AUC of 0.95, with a 95% CI of 0.76-1.00. Only CD4+CD45RO+ memory cells were sequenced, in contrast to the original study, in which naive and memory CD4+ and CD8+ populations were covered. CMV serostatus prediction reached a median bootstrapped AUC of 0.95 with the original framework and 0.9 to 0.93 with a US-trained random forest.

A FACSAria II was used to sort memory CD4+ T cells, defined as single viable CD3+CD4+CD8-CD45RO+ cells. To determine CMV serostatus, a Roche Elecsys assay was used that detects serum IgG against CMV pp150, pp28, p38 and p52. After the samples were thawed, total CD4+ T cells were enriched through positive selection using CD4 magnetic microbeads. Samples originated from another study that specifically interrogated the CD4+ T cell memory repertoire. Following standard operating procedures, peripheral blood mononuclear cells were isolated and cryopreserved, while serum was kept at -80 degrees C. The staining relied on CD3-PerCP (BW264/56), CD4-APC (RPA-T4), CD45RO-PE (UCHT1) and CD8-Pacific Orange (3B5) antibodies, and Sytox blue was used to exclude non-viable cells. Genomic DNA was extracted from sorted cells with the Quick-DNA Microprep Kit. Amplification of TCRbeta DNA was done with the immunoSEQ hsTCRbeta kit, following the protocol from the manufacturer. An Illumina MiSeq instrument was used to sequence the TCRbeta libraries. The original methods were these. After out-of-frame sequences were removed, some 2.1 million distinct TCRbeta sequences remained, averaging about 67,000 per individual. Each individual was scored according to the count of around 160 previously reported CMV-associated TCRbeta sequences and the total productive distinct TCRbeta count. A beta-binomial model was reimplemented in Python, and random forests from scikit-learn, run with default parameters, were trained on data from the US cohort. On the Belgian cohort, classifier performance was reported as the median AUC, along with percentile confidence intervals, across 10,000 bootstrap iterations. TCRdb mirrors the immuneACCESS table, restricted to in-frame sequences. Some clones are absent from its copies; in checked studies, under half trace to an unresolved V gene, and the reason for the others is unknown. V, J and clone size are those of that table, while D and trimming were read from the DNA. This sample holds tens of thousands of clones; about four fifths were observed only once. Together, the top ten hold around 0.67% of the sample.

About this clone itself: What antigen it recognizes has not been identified. No much larger clone is present one base from it, and per-base qualities are unavailable.

V has 2 bases trimmed and J has 14 bases trimmed; junction bases matching no gene number 15. The CDR3 measures 15 amino acids from cysteine to phenylalanine. Only CDR3 DNA is held: 45 bases, read in frame from base 1. CDR1 SGDLS and CDR2 YYNGEE are derived from the germline V gene. Source material: memory CD4+ T cells from blood. This clonotype was obtained from an adult in good health and CMV-seronegative. This sequence uses TRBV9 and TRBJ1-4, with 7 bases in between that match TRBD1. In nucleotides, the sequence is TGTGCCAGCAGCGTCCAGGGGGATGTAATGAATGGTCTGTTTTTT. The encoded protein is CASSVQGDVMNGLFF.